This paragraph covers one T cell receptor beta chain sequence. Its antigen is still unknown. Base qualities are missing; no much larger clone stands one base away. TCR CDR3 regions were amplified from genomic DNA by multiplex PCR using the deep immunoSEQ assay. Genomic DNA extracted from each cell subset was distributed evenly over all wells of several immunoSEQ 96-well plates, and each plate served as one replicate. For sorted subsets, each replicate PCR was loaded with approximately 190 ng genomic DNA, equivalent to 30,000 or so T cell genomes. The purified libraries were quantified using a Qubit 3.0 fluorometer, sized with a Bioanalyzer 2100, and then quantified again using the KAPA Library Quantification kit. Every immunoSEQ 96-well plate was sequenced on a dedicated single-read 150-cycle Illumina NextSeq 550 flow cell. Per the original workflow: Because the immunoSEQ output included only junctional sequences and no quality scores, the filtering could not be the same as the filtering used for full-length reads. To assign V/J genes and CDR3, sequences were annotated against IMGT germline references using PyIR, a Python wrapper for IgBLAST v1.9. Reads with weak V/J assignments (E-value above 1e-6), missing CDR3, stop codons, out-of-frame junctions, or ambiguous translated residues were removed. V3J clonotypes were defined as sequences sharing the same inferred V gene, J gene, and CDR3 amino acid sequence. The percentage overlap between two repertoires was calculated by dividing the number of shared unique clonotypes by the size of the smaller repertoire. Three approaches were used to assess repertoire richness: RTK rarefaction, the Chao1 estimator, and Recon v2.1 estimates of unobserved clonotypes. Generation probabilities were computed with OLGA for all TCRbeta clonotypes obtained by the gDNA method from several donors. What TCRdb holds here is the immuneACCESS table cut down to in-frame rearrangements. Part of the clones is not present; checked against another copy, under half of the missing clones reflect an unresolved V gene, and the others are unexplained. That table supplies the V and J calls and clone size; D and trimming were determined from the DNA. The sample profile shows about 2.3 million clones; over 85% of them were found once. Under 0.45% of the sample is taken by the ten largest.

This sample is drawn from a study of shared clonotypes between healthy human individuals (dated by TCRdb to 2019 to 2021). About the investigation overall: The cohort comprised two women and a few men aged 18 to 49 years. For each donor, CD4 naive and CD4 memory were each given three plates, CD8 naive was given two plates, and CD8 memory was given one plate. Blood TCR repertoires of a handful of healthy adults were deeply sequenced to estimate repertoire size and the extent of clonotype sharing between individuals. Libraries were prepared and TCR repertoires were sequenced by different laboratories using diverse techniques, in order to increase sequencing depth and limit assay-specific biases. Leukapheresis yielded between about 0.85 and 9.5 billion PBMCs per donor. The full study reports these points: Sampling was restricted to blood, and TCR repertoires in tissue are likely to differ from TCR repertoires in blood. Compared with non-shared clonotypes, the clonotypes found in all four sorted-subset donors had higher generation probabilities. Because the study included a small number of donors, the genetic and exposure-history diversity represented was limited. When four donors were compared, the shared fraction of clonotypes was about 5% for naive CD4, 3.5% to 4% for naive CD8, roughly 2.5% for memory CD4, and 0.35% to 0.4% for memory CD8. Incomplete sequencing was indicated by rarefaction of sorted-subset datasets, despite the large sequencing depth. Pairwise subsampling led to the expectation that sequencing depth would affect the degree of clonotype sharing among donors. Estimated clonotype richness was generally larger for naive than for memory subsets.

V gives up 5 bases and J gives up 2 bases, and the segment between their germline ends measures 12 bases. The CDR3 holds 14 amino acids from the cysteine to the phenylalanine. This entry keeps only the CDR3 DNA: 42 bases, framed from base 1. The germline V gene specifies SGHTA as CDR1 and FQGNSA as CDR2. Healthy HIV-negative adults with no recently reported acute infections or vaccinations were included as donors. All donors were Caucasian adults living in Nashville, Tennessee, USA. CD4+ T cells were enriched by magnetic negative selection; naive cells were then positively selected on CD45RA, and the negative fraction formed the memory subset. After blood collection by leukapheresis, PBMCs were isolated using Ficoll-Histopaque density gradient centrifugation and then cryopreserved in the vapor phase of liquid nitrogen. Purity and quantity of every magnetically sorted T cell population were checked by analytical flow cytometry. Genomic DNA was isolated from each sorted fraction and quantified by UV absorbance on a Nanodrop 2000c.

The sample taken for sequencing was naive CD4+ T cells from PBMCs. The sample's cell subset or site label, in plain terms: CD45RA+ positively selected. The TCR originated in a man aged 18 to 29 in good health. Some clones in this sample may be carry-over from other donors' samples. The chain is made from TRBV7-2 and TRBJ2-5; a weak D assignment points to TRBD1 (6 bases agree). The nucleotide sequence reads TGTGCCAGCAGCATAGACAGGTGGCAAGAGACCCAGTACTTC. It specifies CASSIDRWQETQYF. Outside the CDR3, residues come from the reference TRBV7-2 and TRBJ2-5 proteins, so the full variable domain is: GAGVSQSPSNKVTEKGKDVELRCDPISGHTALYWYRQSLGQGLEFLIYFQGNSAPDKSGLPSDRFSAERTGGSVSTLTIQRTQQEDSAVYLCASSIDRWQETQYFGPGTRLLVL.